A single T cell receptor (beta chain) is shown here with its context. The antigen is not known. On average, the one heparinised blood draw given by each donor was approximately 0.12 L. The sample comes from a study of beta chain features in type 1 diabetes. General observations from the study: There were fewer insertions and more deletions at the VDJ junctions of type 1 diabetes patients.

The authors reverse transcribed all of the isolated RNA, so sequencing captured expressed TCRB transcripts. The assay was immunoSEQ multiplex PCR, and TCRdb's table has in-frame clones only and misses some. Among some 150,000 clones listed, 8.5% to 14% were seen once. This clonotype was obtained from a man younger than 30 in good health. The sequenced sample consisted of central memory CD4+ T cells from blood.

The CDR3 DNA reads TGTGCCAGCTCACCGCTTTCTCCCCCCGGGGAGCTGTTTTTT. Protein product: CASSPLSPPGELFF. This chain links TRBV18 with TRBJ2-2, with D unresolved. V was shortened by 3 bases and J by 6 bases, with 11 bases between the two germline ends. CDR3 length equals 14 residues. Looked up from germline, CDR1 is KGHSH and CDR2 is LQKENI.